The present entry profiles one TCR beta chain with its context. The data originate from a study of T cell responses to AZD1222 COVID-19 vaccine. The CDR3 has 16 amino acids. With 5 bases clipped from V and 7 bases from J, the junction kept 8 bases outside the gene matches. The germline CDR1 and CDR2 sequences are SGHDT and YYEEEE. Libraries were prepared by immunoSEQ multiplex PCR; TCRdb keeps only in-frame clonotypes and omits some of them. The profile shows approximately 190,000 clones, about 94% of them singletons. This sequence joins TRBV5-6 and TRBJ2-1; TRBD2 matches at 14 bases. The sequencing used peripheral blood, collected on day 0 of AZD1222 vaccination. The source of this sequence is an adult in good health. CDR3 protein: CASSRRTSGRKNEQFF. The CDR3 DNA reads as TGTGCCAGCAGTCGTAGGACTAGCGGGAGGAAAAATGAGCAGTTCTTC.